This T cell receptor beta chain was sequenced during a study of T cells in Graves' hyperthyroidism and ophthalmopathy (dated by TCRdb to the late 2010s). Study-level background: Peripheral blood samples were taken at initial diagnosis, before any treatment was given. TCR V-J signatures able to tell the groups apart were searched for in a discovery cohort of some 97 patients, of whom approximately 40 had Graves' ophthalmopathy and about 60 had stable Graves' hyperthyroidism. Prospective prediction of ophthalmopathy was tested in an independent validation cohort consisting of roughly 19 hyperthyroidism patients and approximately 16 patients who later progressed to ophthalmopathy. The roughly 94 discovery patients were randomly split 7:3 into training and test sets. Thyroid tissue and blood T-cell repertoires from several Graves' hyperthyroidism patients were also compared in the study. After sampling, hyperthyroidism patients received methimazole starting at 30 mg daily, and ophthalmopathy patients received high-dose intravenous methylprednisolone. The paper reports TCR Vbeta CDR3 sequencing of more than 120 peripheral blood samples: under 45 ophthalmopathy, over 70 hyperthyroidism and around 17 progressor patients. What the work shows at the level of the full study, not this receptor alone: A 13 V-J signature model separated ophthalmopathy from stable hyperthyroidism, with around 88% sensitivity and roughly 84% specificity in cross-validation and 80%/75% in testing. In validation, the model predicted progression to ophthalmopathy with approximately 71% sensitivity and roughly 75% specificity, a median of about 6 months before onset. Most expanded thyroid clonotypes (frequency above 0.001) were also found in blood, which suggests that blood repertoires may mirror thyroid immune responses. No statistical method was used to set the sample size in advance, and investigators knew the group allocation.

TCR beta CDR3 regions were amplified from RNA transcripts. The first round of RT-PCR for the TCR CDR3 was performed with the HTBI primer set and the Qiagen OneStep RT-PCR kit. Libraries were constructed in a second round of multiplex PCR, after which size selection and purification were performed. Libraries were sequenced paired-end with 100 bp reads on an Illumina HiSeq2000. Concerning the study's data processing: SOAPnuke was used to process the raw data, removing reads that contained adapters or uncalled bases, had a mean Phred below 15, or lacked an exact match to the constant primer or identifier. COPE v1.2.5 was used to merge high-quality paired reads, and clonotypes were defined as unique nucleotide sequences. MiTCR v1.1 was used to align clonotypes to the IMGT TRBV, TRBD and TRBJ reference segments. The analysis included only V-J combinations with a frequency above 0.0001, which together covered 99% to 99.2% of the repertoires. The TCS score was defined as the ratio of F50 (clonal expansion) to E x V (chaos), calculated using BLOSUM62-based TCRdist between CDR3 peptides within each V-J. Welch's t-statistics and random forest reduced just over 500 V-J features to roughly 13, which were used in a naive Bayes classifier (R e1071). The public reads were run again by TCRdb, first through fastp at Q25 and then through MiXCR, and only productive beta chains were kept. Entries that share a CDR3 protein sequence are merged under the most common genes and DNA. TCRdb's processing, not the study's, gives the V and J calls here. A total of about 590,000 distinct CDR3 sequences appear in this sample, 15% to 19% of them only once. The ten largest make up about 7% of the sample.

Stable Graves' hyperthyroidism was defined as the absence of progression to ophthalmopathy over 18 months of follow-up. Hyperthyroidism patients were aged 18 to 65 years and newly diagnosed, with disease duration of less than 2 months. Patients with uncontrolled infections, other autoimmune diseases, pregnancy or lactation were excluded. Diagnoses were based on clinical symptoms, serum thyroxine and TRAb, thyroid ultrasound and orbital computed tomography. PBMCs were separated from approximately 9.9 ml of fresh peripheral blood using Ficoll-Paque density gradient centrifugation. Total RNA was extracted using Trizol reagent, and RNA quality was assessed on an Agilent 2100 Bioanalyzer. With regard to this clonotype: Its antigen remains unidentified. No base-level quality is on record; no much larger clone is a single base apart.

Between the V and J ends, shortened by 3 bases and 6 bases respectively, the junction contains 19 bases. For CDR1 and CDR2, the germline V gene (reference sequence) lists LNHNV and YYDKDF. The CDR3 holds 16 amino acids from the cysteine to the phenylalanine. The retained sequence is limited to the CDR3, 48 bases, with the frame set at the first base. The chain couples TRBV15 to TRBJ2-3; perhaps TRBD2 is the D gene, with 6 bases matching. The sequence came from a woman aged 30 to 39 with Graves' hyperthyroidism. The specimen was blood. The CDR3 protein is CATSRGGERERDTQYF. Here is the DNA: TGTGCCACCAGCAGGGGCGGGGAACGGGAGAGGGATACGCAGTATTTT.